This T cell receptor beta chain was sequenced in a study of blood T cell repertoires in COVID-19. Whole-study context: The analysed material was cDNA or gDNA that came from T cells, B-cell-depleted T cells, or PBMCs.

Clones were read by immunoSEQ multiplex PCR, and TCRdb kept only the in-frame ones, dropping some. The sample lists approximately 150,000 clones; under 80% were seen once. The CDR3 consists of 13 residues. Trimming shortened V by 5 bases and J by 6 bases, and 14 bases separated the two germline ends. Notes on this clone: Different DNA sequences within this sample yield the same CDR3.

The chain couples TRBV12-3 or TRBV12-4 to TRBJ2-7; D is possibly TRBD2 (6 bases). Source material: peripheral blood. The receptor was isolated from a man in his 60s with acute or convalescent COVID-19. The chain's CDR3 is CASSTGSLGEQYF. Here the CDR3 DNA reads TGTGCCAGCAGTACCGGGAGTTTGGGCGAGCAGTACTTC.